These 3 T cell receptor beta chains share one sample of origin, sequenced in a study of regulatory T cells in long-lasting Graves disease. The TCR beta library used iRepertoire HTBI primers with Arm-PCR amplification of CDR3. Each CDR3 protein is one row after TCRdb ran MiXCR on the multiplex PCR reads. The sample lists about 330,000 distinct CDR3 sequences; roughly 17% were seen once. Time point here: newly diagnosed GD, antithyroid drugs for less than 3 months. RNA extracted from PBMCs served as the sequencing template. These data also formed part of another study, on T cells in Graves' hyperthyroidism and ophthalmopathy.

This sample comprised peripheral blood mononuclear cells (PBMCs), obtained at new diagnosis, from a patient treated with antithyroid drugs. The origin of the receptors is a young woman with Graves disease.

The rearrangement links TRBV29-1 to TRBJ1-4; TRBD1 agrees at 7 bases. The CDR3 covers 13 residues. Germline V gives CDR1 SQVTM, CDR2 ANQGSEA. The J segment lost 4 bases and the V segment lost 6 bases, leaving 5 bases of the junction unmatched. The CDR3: CSVSGTDNEKLFF. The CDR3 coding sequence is TGCAGCGTCTCCGGGACAGATAATGAAAAACTGTTTTTT.

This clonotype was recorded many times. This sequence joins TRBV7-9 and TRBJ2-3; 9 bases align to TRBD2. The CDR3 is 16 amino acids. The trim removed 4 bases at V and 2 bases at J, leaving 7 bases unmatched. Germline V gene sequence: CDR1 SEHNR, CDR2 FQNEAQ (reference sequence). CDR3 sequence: CASSYDLAGLTDTQYF. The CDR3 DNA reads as TGTGCCAGCAGCTACGACCTAGCGGGGCTCACAGATACGCAGTATTTT.

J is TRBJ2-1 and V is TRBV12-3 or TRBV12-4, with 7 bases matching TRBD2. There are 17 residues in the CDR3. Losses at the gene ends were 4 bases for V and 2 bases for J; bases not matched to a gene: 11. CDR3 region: CASSSGGGAGPYNEQFF. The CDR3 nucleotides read TGTGCCAGCAGTTCGGGCGGGGGAGCGGGTCCCTACAATGAGCAGTTCTTC.